This T cell receptor (beta chain) originates from a study of human T cells and chemical hapten exposure. As for the study in general: Variability of per-sample TCR yields stemmed mainly from small differences in pooled library volume.

Documented time point: patch test 3, about 24 weeks after DPC sensitization. Treatment here: therapeutic diphenylcyclopropenone sensitization with weekly scalp DPC. CDR1 is MDHEN, CDR2 SYDVKM, per germline. The V segment lost 0 bases and the J segment 4 bases; nucleotides outside the gene matches: 8. This CDR3 has 17 amino acids. Study findings and constraints: Significantly more large CDR3 similarity clusters arose among expanded TCRs than among controls.

This clonotype was picked up many times. What it binds is not known. As the library was built, unique molecular identifiers were attached to individual cDNA molecules. TCRdb reprocessed the RACE reads via MiXCR and lists one record per CDR3 protein. The sample holds around 85,000 distinct CDR3 sequences; 10% to 15% are singletons and the top ten take approximately 6%. The chain uses TRBV28 and TRBJ2-3, with 9 nucleotides matching TRBD2. Material: whole blood, obtained in connection with sensitization to the hapten diphenylcyclopropenone (DPC). The clonotype comes from a woman aged 45-65 years with alopecia areata. Some clones in this sample may be carry-over from other donors' samples. The CDR3 is CASSLWVLAGSADTQYF. In nucleotides, the CDR3 is TGTGCCAGCAGTTTATGGGTCCTAGCGGGAAGCGCAGATACGCAGTATTTT.